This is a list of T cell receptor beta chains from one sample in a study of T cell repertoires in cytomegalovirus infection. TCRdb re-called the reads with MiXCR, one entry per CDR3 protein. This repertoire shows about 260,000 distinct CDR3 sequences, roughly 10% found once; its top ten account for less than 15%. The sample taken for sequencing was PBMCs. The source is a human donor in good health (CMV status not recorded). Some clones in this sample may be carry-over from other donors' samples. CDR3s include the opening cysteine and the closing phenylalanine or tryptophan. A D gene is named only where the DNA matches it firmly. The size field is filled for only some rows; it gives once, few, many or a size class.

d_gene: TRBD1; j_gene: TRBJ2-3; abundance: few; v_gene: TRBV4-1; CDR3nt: TGCGCCAGCAGCCAAGACCCGGACAGGGTCACAGATACGCAGTATTTT; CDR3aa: CASSQDPDRVTDTQYF
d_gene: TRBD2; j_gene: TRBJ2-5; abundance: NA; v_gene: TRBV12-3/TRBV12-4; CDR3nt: TGTGCCAGCAGTCTCCAGGGACTAGCGGGGGGGCGGCAAGAGACCCAGTACTTC; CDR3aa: CASSLQGLAGGRQETQYF
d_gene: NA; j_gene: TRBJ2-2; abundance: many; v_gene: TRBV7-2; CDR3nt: TGTGCCAGCAGCTTATCTCAGTACACCGGGGAGCTGTTTTTT; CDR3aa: CASSLSQYTGELFF
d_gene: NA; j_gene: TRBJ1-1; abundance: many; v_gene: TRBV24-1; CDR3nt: TGTGCCACCAGTGATTTGGTGGGGGAATCTGAAGCTTTCTTT; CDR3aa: CATSDLVGESEAFF
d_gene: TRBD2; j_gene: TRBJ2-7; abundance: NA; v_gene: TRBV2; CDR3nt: TGTGCCAGCACCCTAGCGGGGTTCGGGGAGCAGTACTTC; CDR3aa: CASTLAGFGEQYF
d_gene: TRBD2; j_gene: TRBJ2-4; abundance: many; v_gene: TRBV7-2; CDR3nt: TGTGCCAGCAGCTTAGAATACTCCCCCAGGACTAGCCTTGCCAAAAACATTCAGTACTTC; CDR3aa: CASSLEYSPRTSLAKNIQYF
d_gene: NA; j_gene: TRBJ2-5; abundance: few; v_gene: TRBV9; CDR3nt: TGTGCCAGCAGCGGAGGGTTGGAGACCCAGTACTTC; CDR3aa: CASSGGLETQYF
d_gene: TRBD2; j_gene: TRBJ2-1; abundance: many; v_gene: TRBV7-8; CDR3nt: TGTGCCAGCAGCGCCATTCTAGCGGGGGGGGACAATGAGCAGTTCTTC; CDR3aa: CASSAILAGGDNEQFF
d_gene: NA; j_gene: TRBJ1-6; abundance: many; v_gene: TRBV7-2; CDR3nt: TGTGCCAGCAGCTTAGCGTTAGCAGGTTCACCCCTCCACTTT; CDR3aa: CASSLALAGSPLHF
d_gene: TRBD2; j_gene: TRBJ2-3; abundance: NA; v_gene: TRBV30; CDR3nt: TGTGCCTGGAGTAACCGACGGGAGGGCCCAGATACGCAGTATTTT; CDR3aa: CAWSNRREGPDTQYF
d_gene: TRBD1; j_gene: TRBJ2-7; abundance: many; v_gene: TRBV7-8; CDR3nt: TGTGCCAGCAGCACTCGACAGGGCTTCTACGAGCAGTACTTC; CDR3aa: CASSTRQGFYEQYF
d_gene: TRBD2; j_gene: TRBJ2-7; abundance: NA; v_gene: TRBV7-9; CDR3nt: TGTGCCAGCAGGACTAGCGGGGGGCCCTACGAGCAGTACTTC; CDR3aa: CASRTSGGPYEQYF
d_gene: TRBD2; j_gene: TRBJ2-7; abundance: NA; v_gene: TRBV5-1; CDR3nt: TGCGCCAGCAGCTTGGGGCGGGGGGCTGACTACGAGCAGTACTTC; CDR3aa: CASSLGRGADYEQYF
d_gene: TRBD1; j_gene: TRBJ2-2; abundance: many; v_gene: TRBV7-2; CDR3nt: TGTGCCAGCAGCTTAGCGGGACAGACCGGGGAGCTGTTTTTT; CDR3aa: CASSLAGQTGELFF
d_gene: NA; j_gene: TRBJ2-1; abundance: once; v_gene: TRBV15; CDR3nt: TGTGCCACCAGCAGAGCCCCTTCGCTTAATGAGCAGTTCTTC; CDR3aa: CATSRAPSLNEQFF
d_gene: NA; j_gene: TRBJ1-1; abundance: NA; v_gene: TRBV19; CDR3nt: TGTGCCAGTAGCCGGGATCGGAGATTTGGAGCTTTCTTT; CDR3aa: CASSRDRRFGAFF